This passage covers 2 T cell receptor beta chains from one sample sequenced in a study of control samples from healthy donors and cancer patients. The repertoire was sequenced with immunoSEQ multiplex PCR; TCRdb's copy has only in-frame clones and lacks some. The table lists over 75,000 clones, 91% of them singletons. The sample consisted of blood. These receptors were taken from a man aged 25 to 45 in good health.

The genes are TRBV25-1 and TRBJ2-1; tentatively, D is TRBD1 (6 bases). The CDR3 consists of 14 residues. Germline assignment: CDR1 MGHDK and CDR2 SYGVNS. Trimming removed 1 base from V and 8 bases from J, with 12 bases in between. CDR3 nucleotides: TGTGCCAGCAGTGAATTAAACAGGGACCATGAGCAGTTCTTC. Its translation is CASSELNRDHEQFF.

The chain combines TRBV5-5 with TRBJ1-1; weak D call: TRBD1 (6 bases). The CDR3 sequence is 13 residues long. V was shortened by 8 bases and J by 3 bases, with 14 bases between the two germline ends. Germline V gene sequence: CDR1 SGHKS, CDR2 YYEKEE (reference sequence). The CDR3 is CASGWGAHTEAFF. The DNA of the CDR3 is TGTGCCAGTGGGTGGGGGGCCCACACTGAAGCTTTCTTT.